This T cell receptor (beta chain) was profiled in a study of control samples from healthy donors and cancer patients. The length of the CDR3 is 11 residues. Trimming shortened V by 0 bases and J by 6 bases, and 2 bases separated the two germline ends. CDR1 MNHEY and CDR2 SVGEGT come from the germline V gene. This clone was counted once. TCRdb's table, derived via immunoSEQ multiplex PCR, lists solely in-frame clones and lacks some. The sample includes roughly 68,000 clones, 83% of them seen just once. The chain employs TRBV6-2 or TRBV6-3 and TRBJ2-5; no clear D gene. The clonotype originates from a man aged 60-69 years in good health. The sample consisted of blood. The CDR3 DNA reads TGTGCCAGCAGTTACTCGCAGACCCAGTACTTC. Translated, it gives CASSYSQTQYF.